These T cell receptor beta chains were read from a single sample in a study of a mutant IDH1 vaccine in newly diagnosed glioma. The table came from immunoSEQ multiplex PCR; TCRdb's copy has only in-frame clones and leaves some out. The repertoire holds about 51,000 clones, with 78% as singletons. Their antigen targets remain unknown. Here the sequenced sample was PBMCs, taken from a glioma patient whose treatment included an IDH1 peptide vaccine. These receptors all stem from a man aged 50-60 years with glioma. CDR3s include the opening cysteine and the closing phenylalanine or tryptophan. Clone size is given for some rows only: seen once, a few or many times, or a class if the clone is expanded.

V gene: TRBV30; clone size: .; J gene: TRBJ2-5; CDR3 protein: CAWSVLSDQYF
V gene: TRBV4-1; clone size: .; J gene: TRBJ1-1; CDR3 protein: CASSQENDRVPMNTEAFF
V gene: TRBV29-1; clone size: .; J gene: TRBJ2-3; CDR3 protein: CSLAAISTDTQYF
V gene: TRBV6-5; clone size: .; J gene: TRBJ2-7; CDR3 protein: CASSTSGLSSYEQYF
V gene: TRBV6-1; clone size: once; J gene: TRBJ1-1; CDR3 protein: CASSEAGTGPEAFF
V gene: TRBV29-1; clone size: .; J gene: TRBJ2-1; CDR3 protein: CSVEEWAGGNNEQFF
V gene: TRBV7-2; clone size: .; J gene: TRBJ2-2; CDR3 protein: CASSLEGRTGELFF
V gene: TRBV1; clone size: .; J gene: TRBJ1-6; CDR3 protein: CTSSQAGQGKNSPLHF
V gene: TRBV9; clone size: .; J gene: TRBJ2-2; CDR3 protein: CASSSQGGGDTGELFF
V gene: TRBV6-1; clone size: .; J gene: TRBJ2-3; CDR3 protein: CASSGRALGWGISTDTQYF
V gene: TRBV5-1; clone size: .; J gene: TRBJ2-7; CDR3 protein: CASSPRGSVEQYF
V gene: TRBV29-1; clone size: .; J gene: TRBJ2-3; CDR3 protein: CSVGTSGGSTQYF
V gene: TRBV2; clone size: .; J gene: TRBJ2-2; CDR3 protein: CASRTGFSTGELFF
V gene: TRBV4-1; clone size: .; J gene: TRBJ2-5; CDR3 protein: CASSQGASDSQETQYF
V gene: TRBV7-3; clone size: .; J gene: TRBJ2-2; CDR3 protein: CASSAGTGRAGELFF
V gene: TRBV7-7; clone size: .; J gene: TRBJ2-2; CDR3 protein: CASSPLAGGTGELFF
V gene: TRBV7-2; clone size: .; J gene: TRBJ1-4; CDR3 protein: CASSLGYNEKLFF
V gene: TRBV10-3; clone size: .; J gene: TRBJ2-1; CDR3 protein: CAISAGTSGYNEQFF
V gene: TRBV19; clone size: few; J gene: TRBJ1-5; CDR3 protein: CASSIAEAQPQHF
V gene: TRBV10-3; clone size: .; J gene: TRBJ1-1; CDR3 protein: CAISRAAENLNTEAFF
V gene: TRBV7-9; clone size: .; J gene: TRBJ2-2; CDR3 protein: CAGSFRLAGSNTGELFF
V gene: TRBV9; clone size: .; J gene: TRBJ1-5; CDR3 protein: CASSPDGYSNQPQHF
V gene: TRBV14; clone size: .; J gene: TRBJ2-3; CDR3 protein: CASSYTDTQYF
V gene: TRBV30; clone size: .; J gene: TRBJ2-7; CDR3 protein: CAWKPRTGAGEQYF
V gene: TRBV4-1; clone size: .; J gene: TRBJ2-5; CDR3 protein: CASSQDWDRGTQETQYF
V gene: TRBV5-1; clone size: once; J gene: TRBJ2-1; CDR3 protein: CASSFSLAGPSYNEQFF
V gene: TRBV30; clone size: .; J gene: TRBJ1-1; CDR3 protein: CAWRGGENTEAFF
V gene: TRBV19; clone size: .; J gene: TRBJ2-1; CDR3 protein: CASSIQGARYNEQFF
V gene: TRBV10-3; clone size: .; J gene: TRBJ2-3; CDR3 protein: CAISDGREGVTQYF
V gene: TRBV27; clone size: few; J gene: TRBJ2-5; CDR3 protein: CASSLRTGGRQETQYF
V gene: TRBV5-8; clone size: .; J gene: TRBJ2-7; CDR3 protein: CASGYEQYF
V gene: TRBV6-6; clone size: .; J gene: TRBJ2-4; CDR3 protein: CASSSDQGRLNIQYF
V gene: TRBV10-1; clone size: .; J gene: TRBJ2-2; CDR3 protein: CASSEGTGAGELFF
V gene: TRBV6-1; clone size: few; J gene: TRBJ1-5; CDR3 protein: CASSEDRGLRDQPQHF
V gene: TRBV6-5; clone size: .; J gene: TRBJ2-5; CDR3 protein: CATSDSGGAATQYF
V gene: TRBV11-3; clone size: medium-sized; J gene: TRBJ1-1; CDR3 protein: CASSAGTDLEAFF
V gene: TRBV18; clone size: .; J gene: TRBJ2-5; CDR3 protein: CASSPQVQETQYF
V gene: TRBV6-6; clone size: .; J gene: TRBJ1-6; CDR3 protein: CASSYSRDSPLHF
V gene: TRBV5-1; clone size: .; J gene: TRBJ1-1; CDR3 protein: CASSVGTNTEAFF